The source of this TCR beta chain is a study of brain metastases from non-small cell lung cancer. Study-wide findings and caveats: T-cell clones appeared expanded in nearly 65% of brain metastases relative to matched primary tumors. Brain metastases shared most TCR repertoire with primaries, with sparse T cells. Fewer infiltrating T cells were found in brain metastases than primaries.

About this clone: Antigen unknown.

Sequencing was performed with immunoSEQ multiplex PCR; in TCRdb, only in-frame clones are kept and a portion is missing. This table holds under 3,500 clones, about 86% found once. Germline V gene sequence: CDR1 SGHKS, CDR2 YYEKEE (reference sequence). The V end was cut by 0 bases, the J end by 8 bases, with 11 bases between. This CDR3 spans 13 amino acids. The V call is TRBV5-5, the J call TRBJ1-2; D is undetermined. The clonotype was recovered from a donor aged 40 or older with non-small cell lung cancer. The sequenced sample consisted of primary lung tumor tissue. CDR3 sequence reads: CASSLEGRTGYTF. The CDR3 DNA reads as TGTGCCAGCAGCTTGGAAGGGCGCACAGGCTACACCTTC.